This TCR beta chain was found in a study of blood T cell repertoires in COVID-19. Study as a whole: Spain, Italy and the United States supplied samples that represented acute and convalescent COVID-19. T cells, B-cell-depleted T cells, or PBMCs supplied cDNA or gDNA.

V gave up 1 base and J gave up 0 bases, with 8 bases separating them. The CDR3 extends over 15 amino acids. Germline-derived CDR1 and CDR2 are SNHLY and FYNNEI. TCRdb's table, derived via immunoSEQ multiplex PCR, lists solely in-frame clones and lacks some. The sample yields 29,000 or so clones, approximately 88% seen once. The chain carries TRBV2 and TRBJ2-3, with unresolved D. This receptor was obtained from a human donor in a cohort sampled during active COVID-19. Sequencing was carried out using peripheral blood. The CDR3 bases are TGTGCCAGCAGTGAAGGGGCACTGAGCACAGATACGCAGTATTTT. Protein: CASSEGALSTDTQYF.